Listed here is a single TCR beta chain. CDR3 length: 14 amino acids. V lost 8 bases and J 1 base, leaving 17 bases between the germline ends. In germline, CDR1 is SQVTM, CDR2 ANQGSEA. The data were taken from a study of spatial heterogeneity in lung cancer. About the study: Detected beta-chain sequences consistently exceeded alpha-chain sequences. Mean representation of each unique TCR and UMI combination in the raw reads exceeded 8.5 occurrences.

Sample time point: blood at routine non-recurrence follow-up after resection. TCRs were sequenced from unsorted whole RNA of tumor, nontumor lung or PBMC. The library protocol tagged each TCR cDNA with a unique molecular identifier. TCRdb recomputed calls from the 5' RACE reads with MiXCR, one row per CDR3 protein. The profile covers roughly 10,000 distinct CDR3 sequences, with about a fifth appearing a single time and roughly 44% taken by the ten largest. The sequence came from a male donor with early-stage non-small cell lung cancer. The specimen was PBMCs, collected at follow-up. The chain has TRBV29-1 and TRBJ2-5, with D possibly TRBD2 on 6 matching bases. CDR3 nucleotides: TGCAGCACCCGGGGGTTGCAGACCCAAGAGACCCAGTACTTC. Its protein is CSTRGLQTQETQYF.